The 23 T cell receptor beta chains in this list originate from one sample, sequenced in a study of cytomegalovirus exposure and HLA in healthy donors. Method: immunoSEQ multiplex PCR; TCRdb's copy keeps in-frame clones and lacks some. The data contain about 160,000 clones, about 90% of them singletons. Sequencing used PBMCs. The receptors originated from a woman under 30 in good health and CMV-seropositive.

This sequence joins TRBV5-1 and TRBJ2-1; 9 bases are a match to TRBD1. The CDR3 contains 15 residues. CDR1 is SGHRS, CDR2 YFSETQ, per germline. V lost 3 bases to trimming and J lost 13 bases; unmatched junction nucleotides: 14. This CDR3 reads CASSSPEEQGADQFF. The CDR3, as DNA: TGCGCCAGCAGCTCCCCCGAAGAACAGGGGGCGGATCAGTTCTTC.

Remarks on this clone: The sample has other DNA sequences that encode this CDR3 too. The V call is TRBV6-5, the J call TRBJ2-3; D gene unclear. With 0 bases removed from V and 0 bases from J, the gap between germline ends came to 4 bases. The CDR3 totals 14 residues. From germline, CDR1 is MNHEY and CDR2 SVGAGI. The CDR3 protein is CASSYSTSTDTQYF. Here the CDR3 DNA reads TGTGCCAGCAGTTACTCTACTAGCACAGATACGCAGTATTTT.

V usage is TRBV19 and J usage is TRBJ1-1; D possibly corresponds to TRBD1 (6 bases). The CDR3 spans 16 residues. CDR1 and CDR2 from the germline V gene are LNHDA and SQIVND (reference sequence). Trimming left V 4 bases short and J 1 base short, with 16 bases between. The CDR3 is CASSRVTVGANTEAFF. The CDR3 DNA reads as TGTGCCAGTAGTAGAGTTACAGTGGGGGCGAACACTGAAGCTTTCTTT.

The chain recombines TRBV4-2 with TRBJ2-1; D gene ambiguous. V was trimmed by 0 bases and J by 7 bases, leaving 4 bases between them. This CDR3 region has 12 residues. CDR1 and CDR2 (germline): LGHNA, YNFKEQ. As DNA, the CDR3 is TGTGCCAGCAGCCAAGATAGTAATGAGCAGTTCTTC. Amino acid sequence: CASSQDSNEQFF.

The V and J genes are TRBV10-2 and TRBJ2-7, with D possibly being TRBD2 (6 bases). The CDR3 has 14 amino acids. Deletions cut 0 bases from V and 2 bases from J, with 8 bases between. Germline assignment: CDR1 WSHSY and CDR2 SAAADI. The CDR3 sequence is CASSESSGPYEQYF. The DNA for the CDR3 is TGCGCCAGCAGTGAGTCTAGCGGACCCTACGAGCAGTACTTC.

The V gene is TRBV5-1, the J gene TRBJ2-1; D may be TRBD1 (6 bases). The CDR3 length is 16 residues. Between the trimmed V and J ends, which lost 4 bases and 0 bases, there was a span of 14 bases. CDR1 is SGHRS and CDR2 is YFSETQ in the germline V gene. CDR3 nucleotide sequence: TGCGCCAGCAGCCCGCAGGGGACCCACTCCTACAATGAGCAGTTCTTC. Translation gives CASSPQGTHSYNEQFF.

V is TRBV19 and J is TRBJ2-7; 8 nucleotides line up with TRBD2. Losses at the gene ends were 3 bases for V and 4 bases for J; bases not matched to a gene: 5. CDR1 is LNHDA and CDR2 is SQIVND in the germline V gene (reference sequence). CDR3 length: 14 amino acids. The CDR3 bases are TGTGCCAGTAGTATTAGCGGGGATTGGTACGAGCAGTACTTC. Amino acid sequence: CASSISGDWYEQYF. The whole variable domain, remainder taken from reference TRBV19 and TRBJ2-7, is DGGITQSPKYLFRKEGQNVTLSCEQNLNHDAMYWYRQDPGQGLRLIYYSQIVNDFQKGDIAEGYSVSREKKESFPLTVTSAQKNPTAFYLCASSISGDWYEQYFGPGTRLTVT.

The CDR3 coding sequence is TGTGCCAGCAGCCCTCGAAGCGGGGGGGCCATCGAGACCCAGTACTTC. Its protein is CASSPRSGGAIETQYF. The J gene is TRBJ2-5, the V gene TRBV5-4; 10 bases map to TRBD2. Trimming at V came to 4 bases and at J to 5 bases, leaving 11 bases not matched to a gene. In germline, CDR1 is SGHNT, CDR2 YYREEE (reference sequence). The CDR3 consists of 16 residues.

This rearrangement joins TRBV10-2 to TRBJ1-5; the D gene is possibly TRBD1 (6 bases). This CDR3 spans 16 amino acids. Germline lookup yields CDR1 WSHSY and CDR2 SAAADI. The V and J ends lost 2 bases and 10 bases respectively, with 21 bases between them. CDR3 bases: TGCGCCAGCAGTGAGGGGGCAGGGGCGCGACGGGGACCCCAGCATTTT. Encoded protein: CASSEGAGARRGPQHF.

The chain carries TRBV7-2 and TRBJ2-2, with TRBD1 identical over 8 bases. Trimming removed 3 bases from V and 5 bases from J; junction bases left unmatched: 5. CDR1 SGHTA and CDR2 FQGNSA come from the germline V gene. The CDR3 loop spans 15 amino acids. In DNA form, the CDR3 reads TGTGCCAGCAGCTTGGGACAGGCCAGGACCGGGGAGCTGTTTTTT. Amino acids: CASSLGQARTGELFF.

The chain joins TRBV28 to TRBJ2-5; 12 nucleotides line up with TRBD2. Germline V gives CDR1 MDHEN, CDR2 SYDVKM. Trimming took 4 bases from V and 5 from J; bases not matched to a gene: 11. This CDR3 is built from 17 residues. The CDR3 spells CASSSLAGGPKGETQYF. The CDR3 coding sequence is TGTGCCAGCAGTTCCCTAGCGGGAGGGCCGAAGGGGGAGACCCAGTACTTC.

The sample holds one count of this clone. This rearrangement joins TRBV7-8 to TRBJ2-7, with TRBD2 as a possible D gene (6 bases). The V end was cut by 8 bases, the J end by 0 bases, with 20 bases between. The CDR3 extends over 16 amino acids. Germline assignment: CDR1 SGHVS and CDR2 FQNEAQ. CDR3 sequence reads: CASQGGAEGPSYEQYF. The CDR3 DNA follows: TGTGCCAGCCAGGGTGGTGCGGAGGGGCCCTCCTACGAGCAGTACTTC.

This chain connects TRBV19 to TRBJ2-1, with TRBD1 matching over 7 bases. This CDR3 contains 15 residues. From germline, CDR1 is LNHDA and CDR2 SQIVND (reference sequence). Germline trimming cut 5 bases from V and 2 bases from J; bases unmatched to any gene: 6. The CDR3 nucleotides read TGTGCCAGTAGTCTCCGGGACAGTCCCTACAATGAGCAGTTCTTC. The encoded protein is CASSLRDSPYNEQFF.

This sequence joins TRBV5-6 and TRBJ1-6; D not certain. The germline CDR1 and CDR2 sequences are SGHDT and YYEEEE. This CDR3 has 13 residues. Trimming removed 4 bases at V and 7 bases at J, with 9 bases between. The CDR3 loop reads CASSAYLNSPLHF. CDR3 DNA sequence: TGTGCCAGCAGCGCCTACCTAAATTCACCCCTCCACTTT.

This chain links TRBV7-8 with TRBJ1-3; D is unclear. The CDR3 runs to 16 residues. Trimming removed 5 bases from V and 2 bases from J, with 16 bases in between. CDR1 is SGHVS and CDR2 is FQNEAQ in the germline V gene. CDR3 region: CASSPTVGRTGNTIYF. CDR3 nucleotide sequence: TGTGCCAGCAGCCCAACCGTCGGCAGGACTGGAAACACCATATATTTT.

CDR3 protein: CASTLRGGTGWTEAFF. In nucleotides, the CDR3 is TGTGCCAGCACTCTCCGGGGCGGGACAGGGTGGACTGAAGCTTTCTTT. The chain has TRBV27 and TRBJ1-1; TRBD1 matches 9 bases. The CDR3 covers 16 residues. Trimming at V came to 7 bases and at J to 5 bases, leaving 14 bases not matched to a gene. The germline CDR1 and CDR2 sequences are MNHEY and SMNVEV (reference sequence).

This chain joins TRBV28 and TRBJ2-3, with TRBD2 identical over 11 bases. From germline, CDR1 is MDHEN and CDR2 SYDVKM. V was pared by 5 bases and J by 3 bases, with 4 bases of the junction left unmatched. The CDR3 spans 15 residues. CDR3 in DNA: TGTGCCAGCAGTATGGGACTAGCGGCAACAGATACGCAGTATTTT. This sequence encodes CASSMGLAATDTQYF.

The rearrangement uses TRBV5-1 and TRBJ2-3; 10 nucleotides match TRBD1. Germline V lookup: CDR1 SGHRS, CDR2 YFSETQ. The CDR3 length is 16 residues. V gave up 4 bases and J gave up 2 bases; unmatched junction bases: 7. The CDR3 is CASSPTGTGDTDTQYF. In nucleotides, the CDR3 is TGCGCCAGCAGCCCGACCGGGACAGGGGACACAGATACGCAGTATTTT.

The CDR3 region is CASSEEGARPQHF. The CDR3 DNA reads TGTGCCAGCAGTGAGGAGGGGGCAAGGCCCCAGCATTTT. The V gene is TRBV6-1, the J gene TRBJ1-5; 7 bases are shared with TRBD1. The V gene end was trimmed by 3 bases and the J gene end by 9 bases; junction bases not matched to a gene: 5. CDR3 length: 13 amino acids. CDR1 MNHNS and CDR2 SASEGT come from the germline V gene.

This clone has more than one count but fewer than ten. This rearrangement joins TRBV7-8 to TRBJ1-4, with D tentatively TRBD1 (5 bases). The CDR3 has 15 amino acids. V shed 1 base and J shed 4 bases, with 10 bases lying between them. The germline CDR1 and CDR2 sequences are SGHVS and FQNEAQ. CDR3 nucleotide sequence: TGTGCCAGCAGCTTAGTTGTCAGGGATAATGAAAAACTGTTTTTT. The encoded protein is CASSLVVRDNEKLFF. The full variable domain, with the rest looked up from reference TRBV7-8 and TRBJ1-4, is GAGVSQSPRYKVAKRGQDVALRCDPISGHVSLFWYQQALGQGPEFLTYFQNEAQLDKSGLPSDRFFAERPEGSVSTLKIQRTQQEDSAVYLCASSLVVRDNEKLFFGSGTQLSVL.

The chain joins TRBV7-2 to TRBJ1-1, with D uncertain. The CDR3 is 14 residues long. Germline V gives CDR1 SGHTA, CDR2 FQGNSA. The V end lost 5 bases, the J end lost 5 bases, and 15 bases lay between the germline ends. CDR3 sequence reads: CASSHPRRDTEAFF. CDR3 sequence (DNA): TGTGCCAGCAGCCACCCCCGGAGGGATACTGAAGCTTTCTTT.

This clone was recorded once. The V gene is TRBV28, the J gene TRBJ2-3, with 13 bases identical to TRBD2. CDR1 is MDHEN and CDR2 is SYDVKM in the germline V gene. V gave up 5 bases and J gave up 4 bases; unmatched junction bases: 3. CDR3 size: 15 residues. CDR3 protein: CASSTSGRAADTQYF. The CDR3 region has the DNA TGTGCCAGCAGTACTAGCGGGAGGGCCGCAGATACGCAGTATTTT.

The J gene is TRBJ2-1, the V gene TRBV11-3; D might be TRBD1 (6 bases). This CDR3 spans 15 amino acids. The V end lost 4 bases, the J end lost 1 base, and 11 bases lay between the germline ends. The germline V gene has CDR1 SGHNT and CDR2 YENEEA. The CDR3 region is CASSSQGLSYNEQFF. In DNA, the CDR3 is TGTGCCAGCAGCTCACAGGGTCTTTCCTACAATGAGCAGTTCTTC.